Each of the 22 T cell receptor beta chains below was sequenced from the same sample in a study of cytomegalovirus exposure and HLA in healthy donors (TCRdb year 2017). The library was produced with the immunoSEQ multiplex PCR assay. A mixture of 60 forward primers for TCR Vbeta segments and 13 reverse primers for TCR Jbeta segments was used in the multiplex PCR. The immuneACCESS repertoire file appears here via TCRdb, limited to in-frame rearrangements. These files lack a portion of the clones; in checked studies, under half of the deficit traces to unresolved V genes, and the cause of the others is not known. This sample comprises hundreds of thousands of clones, about 80% of them detected only once. Together, the top ten hold 4.5% to 7% of the sample. Sequencing was carried out using PBMCs. All receptors come from a man aged 35 to 55 in good health and CMV-seropositive.

The CDR3 spells CASSGGYLNTEAFF. CDR3 DNA sequence: TGTGCCAGCAGTGGCGGGTATTTAAACACTGAAGCTTTCTTT. This chain uses TRBV28 with TRBJ1-1; no reliable D call. CDR3 length equals 14 residues. V lost 5 bases and J 2 bases, leaving 12 bases between the germline ends. From germline, CDR1 is MDHEN and CDR2 SYDVKM.

The V gene is TRBV7-2, the J gene TRBJ1-5; weak D call: TRBD1 (5 bases). Between the trimmed V and J ends, which lost 1 base and 5 bases, there was a span of 12 bases. The CDR3 runs 15 residues. Germline lookup yields CDR1 SGHTA and CDR2 FQGNSA. In nucleotides, the CDR3 is TGTGCCAGCAGCTTAGACTCAGGGAGGGATCAGCCCCAGCATTTT. Translation: CASSLDSGRDQPQHF.

The V call is TRBV6-6, the J call TRBJ2-1, with 7 bases identical to TRBD1. Trimming removed 2 bases from V and 5 bases from J; junction bases left unmatched: 6. The V gene's germline CDR1 is MNHNY and CDR2 SVGAGI (reference sequence). CDR3 size: 15 residues. Here the CDR3 reads CASSYRQGQNNEQFF. The CDR3 DNA reads TGTGCCAGCAGTTACAGACAGGGTCAGAACAATGAGCAGTTCTTC.

V usage is TRBV28 and J usage is TRBJ2-7, with D perhaps TRBD1 (5 bases). Trimming cost V 2 bases and J 0 bases, with 11 bases left between them. The CDR3 covers 15 residues. From germline, CDR1 is MDHEN and CDR2 SYDVKM. CDR3 bases: TGTGCCAGCAGTTTAGTAGGGGCGAGCTCCTACGAGCAGTACGTC. Translation gives CASSLVGASSYEQYV.

This clone occurred once. The chain couples TRBV7-8 to TRBJ1-4; 7 bases map to TRBD1. The CDR3 sequence is 16 residues long. J was trimmed by 10 bases and V by 3 bases; bases with no gene match: 14. Germline CDR1 SGHVS, CDR2 FQNEAQ. CDR3 region: CASSFEGQTIFGKLFF. The CDR3 DNA reads TGTGCCAGCAGCTTTGAGGGACAGACGATTTTCGGAAAACTGTTTTTT.

The V call is TRBV30, the J call TRBJ1-1; tentatively, D is TRBD1 (5 bases). Germline CDR1 and CDR2: GTSNPN and SVGIG (reference sequence). The V end lost 5 bases, the J end lost 0 bases, and 10 bases lay between the germline ends. The CDR3 contains 13 residues. CDR3 sequence: CAWGGLMNTEAFF. In DNA form, the CDR3 reads TGTGCCTGGGGGGGACTCATGAACACTGAAGCTTTCTTT. Combining the CDR3 with reference TRBV30 and TRBJ1-1 gives the whole variable domain SQTIHQWPATLVQPVGSPLSLECTVEGTSNPNLYWYRQAAGRGLQLLFYSVGIGQISSEVPQNLSASRPQDRQFILSSKKLLLSDSGFYLCAWGGLMNTEAFFGQGTRLTVV.

The V and J genes are TRBV11-2 and TRBJ2-2; D is perhaps TRBD2 (5 bases). This CDR3 has 15 residues. Germline V gene data show CDR1 as SGHAT and CDR2 as FQNNGV. V lost 4 bases to trimming and J lost 0 bases, with 9 bases between them. CDR3 loop: CASSSRLSNTGELFF. Written as DNA, the CDR3 is TGTGCCAGCAGCTCAAGACTATCGAACACCGGGGAGCTGTTTTTT.

Notes on this clone: Other DNA sequences from this sample encode an identical CDR3 as well. The V and J genes are TRBV9 and TRBJ1-4, with D possibly TRBD1 on 6 matching bases. Looked up from germline, CDR1 is SGDLS and CDR2 is YYNGEE. V lost 3 bases to trimming and J lost 7 bases, with 13 bases between them. The CDR3 runs 14 residues. CDR3 loop: CASSAQGGGEKLFF. In DNA form, the CDR3 reads TGTGCCAGCAGCGCCCAGGGAGGGGGTGAAAAACTGTTTTTT.

This clone occurred a few times. The chain has TRBV18 and TRBJ1-4, with D tentatively TRBD1 (6 bases). V gave up 3 bases and J gave up 5 bases, with 10 bases separating them. The CDR3 contains 14 residues. Germline V CDR1 and CDR2: KGHSH, LQKENI. The CDR3 DNA follows: TGTGCCAGCTCACCCGGGACACCGAATGAAAAACTGTTTTTT. This sequence encodes CASSPGTPNEKLFF.

The chain couples TRBV9 to TRBJ2-1; 12 bases are a match to TRBD2. The CDR3 has 15 residues. CDR1 and CDR2 (germline): SGDLS, YYNGEE. Trimming took 6 bases from V and 4 from J; bases not matched to a gene: 5. CDR3 loop: CASNPSGRVYNEQFF. The CDR3, as DNA: TGTGCCAGCAACCCTAGCGGGAGGGTATACAATGAGCAGTTCTTC. Drawing the rest from reference TRBV9 and TRBJ2-1, the complete variable domain is DSGVTQTPKHLITATGQRVTLRCSPRSGDLSVYWYQQSLDQGLQFLIQYYNGEERAKGNILERFSAQQFPDLHSELNLSSLELGDSALYFCASNPSGRVYNEQFFGPGTRLTVL.

The V call is TRBV28, the J call TRBJ1-4, with D unclear. Per the germline V gene, CDR1 is MDHEN and CDR2 is SYDVKM. The length of the CDR3 is 15 residues. The germline V and J ends were trimmed by 6 bases and 8 bases, with 19 bases remaining between them. As DNA, the CDR3 is TGTGCCAGCAGCCCTCTAGATGGTACGCGGGAAAAACTGTTTTTT. Its translation is CASSPLDGTREKLFF.

This clone was seen a few times. The chain has TRBV30 and TRBJ1-2; TRBD1 aligns across 10 bases. Per germline, CDR1 GTSNPN and CDR2 SVGIG (reference sequence). The CDR3 has 12 amino acids. The trim removed 5 bases at V and 6 bases at J, leaving 3 bases unmatched. Here the CDR3 reads CAWGTGVDGYTF. CDR3 DNA: TGTGCCTGGGGGACAGGGGTGGATGGCTACACCTTC.

This clone was seen a single time. The chain employs TRBV25-1 and TRBJ2-5, with TRBD2 as a possible D gene (6 bases). Trimming cost V 6 bases and J 1 base, with 15 bases left between them. Germline V gene lookup returns CDR1 MGHDK and CDR2 SYGVNS. There are 15 residues in the CDR3. The CDR3 DNA reads as TGTGCCAGCAGCAAACCCGGGAGCCTCCAAGAGACCCAGTACTTC. Protein product: CASSKPGSLQETQYF.

V usage is TRBV5-1 and J usage is TRBJ2-3; a possible D gene is TRBD1 (6 bases). Germline CDR1 SGHRS, CDR2 YFSETQ. The CDR3 spans 16 residues. V was trimmed by 4 bases and J by 0 bases, leaving 15 bases between them. CDR3 bases: TGCGCCAGCAGCACACAGGGTCCGCCTAGCACAGATACGCAGTATTTT. This encodes CASSTQGPPSTDTQYF.

This rearrangement joins TRBV6-5 to TRBJ2-1; the match to TRBD2 covers 10 bases. The CDR3 extends over 15 amino acids. Germline CDR1 MNHEY, CDR2 SVGAGI. J gave up 4 bases and V 2 bases, and 2 bases lay outside the gene matches. This CDR3 is CASSYRTSGYNEQFF. The CDR3 bases are TGTGCCAGCAGTTACAGGACTAGCGGATACAATGAGCAGTTCTTC.

The chain joins TRBV27 to TRBJ2-7; tentatively, D is TRBD1 (6 bases). V was cut by 5 bases and J by 6 bases, with 14 bases left in between. CDR1 is MNHEY and CDR2 is SMNVEV in the germline V gene (reference sequence). The CDR3 is made up of 13 amino acids. The CDR3 spells CASSLNRASEQYF. The CDR3 nucleotides read TGTGCCAGCAGTCTTAACAGGGCGTCCGAGCAGTACTTC.

V is TRBV14 and J is TRBJ2-1; tentative D call: TRBD2 (6 bases). V dropped 4 bases and J dropped 6 bases, with 13 bases sitting between them. The CDR3 is 14 amino acids. The germline V gene has CDR1 SGHDN and CDR2 FVKESK. CDR3 in DNA: TGTGCCAGCAGCCTCCGGAGGGACCCCAATGAGCAGTTCTTC. Protein sequence: CASSLRRDPNEQFF.

The V call is TRBV18, the J call TRBJ2-1; maybe TRBD2 (6 bases). In germline, CDR1 is KGHSH, CDR2 LQKENI. The CDR3 is 13 amino acids. Trimming took 4 bases from V and 6 from J, leaving 10 bases between them. The CDR3 protein is CASSRGTSNEQFF. The CDR3 DNA follows: TGTGCCAGCTCACGGGGGACTTCCAATGAGCAGTTCTTC. Full variable domain (outside the CDR3, taken from reference TRBV18 and TRBJ2-1): NAGVMQNPRHLVRRRGQEARLRCSPMKGHSHVYWYRQLPEEGLKFMVYLQKENIIDESGMPKERFSAEFPKEGPSILRIQQVVRGDSAAYFCASSRGTSNEQFFGPGTRLTVL.

The chain is built from TRBV29-1 and TRBJ1-1, with D uncertain. V was shortened by 4 bases and J by 3 bases, with 12 bases between the two germline ends. The CDR3 has 13 residues. Germline lookup yields CDR1 SQVTM and CDR2 ANQGSEA. DNA for the CDR3: TGCAGCGTTGCGGAGGGTCTGGACACTGAAGCTTTCTTT. This sequence encodes CSVAEGLDTEAFF.

J is TRBJ2-7 and V is TRBV7-9; 8 bases are a match to TRBD2. V was clipped by 5 bases and J by 6 bases; unmatched bases: 6. This CDR3 spans 13 amino acids. CDR1 is SEHNR and CDR2 is FQNEAQ in the germline V gene (reference sequence). CDR3 region: CASSAGTSSEQYV. The CDR3, as DNA: TGTGCCAGCAGCGCCGGGACTAGTAGCGAGCAGTACGTC.

V gene TRBV5-1 combines with J gene TRBJ2-3; 7 positions agree with TRBD2. The CDR3 loop spans 14 amino acids. Germline trimming cut 4 bases from V and 4 bases from J; bases unmatched to any gene: 6. The germline gives CDR1 SGHRS, CDR2 YFSETQ. CDR3 sequence (DNA): TGCGCCAGCAGCGTGAGCGGGAATGCAGATACGCAGTATTTT. It codes for CASSVSGNADTQYF.

The chain links TRBV2 to TRBJ1-6, with D perhaps TRBD1 (5 bases). The germline V and J ends were trimmed by 1 base and 7 bases, with 14 bases remaining between them. Germline-derived CDR1 and CDR2 are SNHLY and FYNNEI. The CDR3 contains 16 residues. The DNA for the CDR3 is TGTGCCAGCAGTGAAGAGGAGGGCAGGGTAAATTCACCCCTCCACTTT. Amino acid sequence: CASSEEEGRVNSPLHF.